This record covers a single T cell receptor (beta chain). These data belong to a study of T cell changes during pregnancy in multiple sclerosis. Profiling relied on immunoSEQ multiplex PCR, and the TCRdb table lists in-frame clones only, not all of them. The data contain around 51,000 clones, around 94% of them seen just once; the ten biggest clones take up roughly 0.58%. V shed 5 bases and J 3 bases; nucleotides not matched to a gene: 7. CDR3 size: 14 residues. Germline lookup yields CDR1 SGDLS and CDR2 YYNGEE. The chain carries TRBV9 and TRBJ1-1; TRBD1 agrees at 7 bases. The specimen comprised CD4+ T cells from peripheral blood mononuclear cells, sampled in the second trimester of pregnancy. The TCR comes from a female donor with multiple sclerosis, enrolled in a pregnancy study. Here the CDR3 DNA reads TGTGCCAGCAGTGACAGGGTGGGGGACACTGAAGCTTTCTTT. Its protein product is CASSDRVGDTEAFF.